This T cell receptor (beta chain) was identified in a study of blood T cell repertoires in COVID-19. About the study: T cells, B-cell-depleted T cells, or PBMCs provided the cDNA or gDNA that served as material.

Germline-derived CDR1 and CDR2 are SGHRS and YFSETQ. V gave up 5 bases and J gave up 7 bases; unmatched junction bases: 11. CDR3 length: 14 residues. The assay was immunoSEQ multiplex PCR, and TCRdb's table has in-frame clones only and misses some. The sample lists roughly 140,000 clones, 84% occurring once. The genes are TRBV5-1 and TRBJ1-2; 7 bases agree with TRBD1. Specimen: peripheral blood. The clonotype was recovered from a woman between 45 and 65 years old in a cohort sampled during active or convalescent COVID-19. In DNA, the CDR3 is TGCGCCAGCAGATCTGCACAGGGGTTAAGTGGCTACACCTTC. Its protein product is CASRSAQGLSGYTF.